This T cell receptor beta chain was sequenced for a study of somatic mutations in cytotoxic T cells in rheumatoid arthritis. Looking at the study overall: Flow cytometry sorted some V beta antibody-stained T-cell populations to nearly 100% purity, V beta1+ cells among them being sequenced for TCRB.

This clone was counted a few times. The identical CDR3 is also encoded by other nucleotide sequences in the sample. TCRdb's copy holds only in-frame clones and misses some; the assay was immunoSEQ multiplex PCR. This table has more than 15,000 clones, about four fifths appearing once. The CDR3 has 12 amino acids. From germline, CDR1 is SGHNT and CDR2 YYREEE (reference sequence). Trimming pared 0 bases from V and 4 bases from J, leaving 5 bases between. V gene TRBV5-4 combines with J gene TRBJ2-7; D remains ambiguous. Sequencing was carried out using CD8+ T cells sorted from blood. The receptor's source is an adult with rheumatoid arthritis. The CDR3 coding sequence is TGTGCCAGCAGCTTGGGTGGGTACGAGCAGTACTTC. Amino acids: CASSLGGYEQYF.